This is a list of T cell receptor beta chains from one sample in a study of blood T cell repertoires in COVID-19. This table comes from immunoSEQ multiplex PCR, and its TCRdb copy is limited to in-frame clones, with some not included. The sample has under 350,000 clones; 90% are singletons. Source material: peripheral blood. These receptors all come from a woman aged 25 to 45 with COVID-19, enrolled during active disease. Both conserved end residues are part of each CDR3. The D gene is left open where the match is weak. Clone size is shown for a subset of rows, as once, few, many or a class of expanded clone.

J gene	D gene	clone size	V gene	CDR3 protein	CDR3 DNA
TRBJ1-1	NA	NA	TRBV29-1	CSVVKGDTEAFF	TGCAGCGTTGTTAAGGGAGACACTGAAGCTTTCTTT
TRBJ2-7	NA	once	TRBV2	CASYQQSSYEQYF	TGTGCCAGTTATCAACAGAGCTCCTACGAGCAGTACTTC
TRBJ2-2	TRBD2	NA	TRBV10-3	CAISPFGGRGTGELFF	TGTGCCATCAGCCCATTCGGCGGGAGGGGTACCGGGGAGCTGTTTTTT
TRBJ2-1	TRBD2	NA	TRBV2	CASSRTSGRNEQFF	TGTGCCAGCTCCAGGACTAGCGGGAGAAATGAGCAGTTCTTC
TRBJ2-7	NA	NA	TRBV24-1	CATSDGGTGGEQYF	TGTGCCACCAGTGATGGGGGGACCGGTGGAGAGCAGTACTTC
TRBJ2-1	NA	NA	TRBV30	CAWSTIAGNEQFF	TGTGCCTGGAGTACAATAGCCGGCAATGAGCAGTTCTTC
TRBJ1-6	NA	once	TRBV2	CASSEGRGNSPLHF	TGTGCCAGCAGTGAAGGCAGGGGCAATTCACCCCTCCACTTT
TRBJ2-1	NA	few	TRBV5-1	CASSDQSVLNEQFF	TGCGCCAGCAGCGACCAAAGCGTGCTCAATGAGCAGTTCTTC
TRBJ2-1	NA	NA	TRBV6-4	CASSDSDSNEQFF	TGTGCCAGCAGTGACTCGGACAGCAATGAGCAGTTCTTC
TRBJ2-1	NA	few	TRBV2	CASSLGGATYNEQFF	TGTGCCAGCTCCCTCGGCGGGGCCACCTACAATGAGCAGTTCTTC
TRBJ1-2	NA	NA	TRBV29-1	CSVVAVGGYTF	TGCAGCGTTGTAGCCGTTGGGGGCTACACCTTC
TRBJ2-3	TRBD2	NA	TRBV19	CASSITGGSNPAQYF	TGTGCCAGTAGTATAACGGGCGGGAGTAATCCGGCGCAGTATTTT
TRBJ2-2	NA	NA	TRBV15	CATSRVLGESAGELFF	TGTGCCACCAGCAGAGTGCTCGGGGAATCGGCCGGGGAGCTGTTTTTT
TRBJ1-1	TRBD1	NA	TRBV29-1	CSVPGQGPEAFF	TGCAGCGTCCCGGGACAGGGCCCTGAAGCTTTCTTT
TRBJ1-5	NA	NA	TRBV6-1	CASSEVTSSNQPQHF	TGTGCCAGCAGTGAAGTCACTTCTAGCAATCAGCCCCAGCATTTT
TRBJ2-1	NA	NA	TRBV6-5	CASGVSSYNEQFF	TGTGCCAGCGGAGTTAGCTCCTACAATGAGCAGTTCTTC
TRBJ1-2	NA	once	TRBV4-1	CASSPPRDSYGYTF	TGCGCCAGCAGCCCGCCCAGGGATAGCTATGGCTACACCTTC
TRBJ1-2	NA	NA	TRBV10-2	CASSESTGLYGYTF	TGCGCCAGCAGTGAGTCGACAGGACTCTATGGCTACACCTTC
TRBJ2-1	TRBD2	NA	TRBV4-3	CASSQDPWTSGRGYNEQFF	TGCGCCAGCAGCCAAGATCCCTGGACTAGCGGGAGGGGTTACAATGAGCAGTTCTTC
TRBJ2-7	TRBD1	once	TRBV13	CASSSDRGDEQYF	TGTGCCAGCAGCTCGGACAGGGGGGACGAGCAGTACTTC
TRBJ1-4	NA	NA	TRBV6-5	CASSQGSSNEKLFF	TGTGCCAGCAGTCAGGGGTCCTCTAATGAAAAACTGTTTTTT
TRBJ1-4	NA	NA	TRBV15	CATSGEKLFF	TGTGCCACCAGCGGCGAAAAACTGTTTTTT
TRBJ2-1	NA	NA	TRBV30	CAWSGAHEQFF	TGTGCCTGGAGTGGGGCCCATGAGCAGTTCTTC
TRBJ2-2	TRBD2	NA	TRBV6-1	CASSERGGANTGELFF	TGTGCCAGCAGTGAACGGGGGGGCGCGAACACCGGGGAGCTGTTTTTT
TRBJ2-4	NA	NA	TRBV19	CASSLKGGLAKNIQYF	TGTGCCAGTAGTCTCAAGGGGGGGCTAGCCAAAAACATTCAGTACTTC
TRBJ2-4	TRBD2	once	TRBV3-1/TRBV3-2	CASSIGGGEAKNIQYF	TGTGCCAGCAGCATCGGGGGGGGTGAGGCCAAAAACATTCAGTACTTC
TRBJ2-3	NA	once	TRBV5-1	CASSPPTGEQYF	TGCGCCAGCAGCCCTCCGACAGGAGAACAGTATTTT
TRBJ1-1	NA	NA	TRBV5-1	CASSLDLGGNTEAFF	TGCGCCAGCAGCTTGGATCTCGGGGGTAACACTGAAGCTTTCTTT
TRBJ1-2	TRBD1	NA	TRBV15	CATSRGFGRGLNYGYTF	TGTGCCACCAGCAGAGGGTTTGGCAGGGGGCTTAACTATGGCTACACCTTC
TRBJ1-1	NA	NA	TRBV3-1/TRBV3-2	CASSQDFVSTEAFF	TGTGCCAGCAGCCAAGATTTCGTCTCCACTGAAGCTTTCTTT
TRBJ1-1	TRBD1	few	TRBV27	CASSLSSGGFGPEAFF	TGTGCCAGCAGTTTATCGTCAGGGGGGTTCGGGCCTGAAGCTTTCTTT
TRBJ2-7	TRBD1	NA	TRBV19	CASGAGTGTYEQYF	TGTGCCTCCGGGGCCGGGACAGGGACCTACGAGCAGTACTTC
TRBJ1-2	NA	NA	TRBV7-7	CASSLDRGYTF	TGTGCTAGCAGCTTAGATCGGGGCTACACCTTC
TRBJ2-1	NA	NA	TRBV4-1	CASSSEGDEQFF	TGCGCCAGCAGCTCCGAAGGGGATGAGCAGTTCTTC